This T cell receptor (beta chain) was documented in a study of cytomegalovirus exposure and HLA in healthy donors. Sequencing used immunoSEQ multiplex PCR; TCRdb keeps in-frame clones, though not all of them. Of 95,000 to 150,000 clones listed, about 96% are singletons. The CDR3 has 12 amino acids. Germline loops: CDR1 SGHDN, CDR2 FVKESK. V lost 4 bases and J 3 bases, leaving 7 bases between the germline ends. Material for sequencing was PBMCs. V and J are TRBV14 and TRBJ2-7; D perhaps matches TRBD1 (5 bases). The clonotype originates from a man aged 18-30 years in good health and CMV-seronegative. CDR3 region: CASSRQGYEQYF. The CDR3 coding sequence is TGTGCCAGCAGCCGGCAGGGCTACGAGCAGTACTTC.